These 4 T cell receptor beta chains came from one sample sequenced in a study of T cell repertoires in cytomegalovirus infection (dated by TCRdb to 2018 to 2020). The treatment or condition label, read with the paper, signifies: in vitro stimulation with specific CMV peptide epitopes to enrich CMV-specific T cells. Their antigen targets remain unknown. The data were produced on an Illumina HiSeq 1500. TCRdb reprocessing: public reads trimmed at Q25 with fastp, clones called with MiXCR, in-frame beta chains kept. A single entry per CDR3 protein holds the most common genes and DNA from its merged rows. The sample table lists around 800,000 distinct CDR3 sequences, approximately 29% of them with a count of one. The ten largest account for around 12% of the sample. Sequenced here: cultured CD8+ T cells from PBMCs, sampled from culture after CMV antigen stimulation. Receptors originate from a human donor in good health (CMV status not recorded). Some clones in this sample may be carry-over from other donors' samples.

In this sample, this clonotype turned up a few times. The DNA of the CDR3 is TGTGCCAGCAGCCGAGTATTGGCCGTCCCAACCGGGGAGCTGTTTTTT. Protein product: CASSRVLAVPTGELFF. J is TRBJ2-2 and V is TRBV6-5; D uncertain. Germline V gene lookup returns CDR1 MNHEY and CDR2 SVGAGI. Trimming took 6 bases from V and 5 from J, leaving 19 bases between them. The CDR3 contains 16 residues.

The CDR3 is CASSEAPPGLKTQYF. CDR3 sequence (DNA): TGTGCCAGCAGTGAAGCTCCGCCGGGGCTAAAGACCCAGTACTTC. V and J are TRBV6-1 and TRBJ2-5; D tentatively fits TRBD1 or TRBD2 (5 bases each). This CDR3 is built from 15 residues. V lost 0 bases, J lost 6 bases, and 14 bases lay in between. The V gene's germline CDR1 is MNHNS and CDR2 SASEGT.

V usage is TRBV11-1 and J usage is TRBJ2-1; 11 bases map to TRBD2. Germline V gene sequence: CDR1 SGHAT, CDR2 FQDESV (reference sequence). CDR3 length equals 18 residues. V shed 1 base and J 3 bases; nucleotides not matched to a gene: 8. CDR3 sequence reads: CASSLVLAGGLVYNEQFF. The CDR3 coding sequence is TGTGCCAGCAGCTTAGTCCTAGCGGGGGGCTTGGTCTACAATGAGCAGTTCTTC.

In this sample, this clonotype turned up many times. The genes are TRBV7-6 and TRBJ2-2; weak D call: TRBD1 (7 bases). Trimming removed 5 bases at V and 6 bases at J, with 10 bases between. The germline V gene has CDR1 SGHVS and CDR2 FNYEAQ. The CDR3 extends over 13 amino acids. For the CDR3, the DNA is TGTGCCAGCAGCCCCAGGGGGGCCGGGGAGCTGTTTTTT. Its translation is CASSPRGAGELFF. Supplemented by reference TRBV7-6 and TRBJ2-2, the full variable domain reads GAGVSQSPRYKVTKRGQDVALRCDPISGHVSLYWYRQALGQGPEFLTYFNYEAQQDKSGLPNDRFSAERPEGSISTLTIQRTEQRDSAMYRCASSPRGAGELFFGEGSRLTVL.